The clone carrying this TCR beta chain was detected many times. Its matching antigen is unknown. Produced via immunoSEQ multiplex PCR; TCRdb's table is partial and in-frame only. Altogether tens of thousands of clones were found in the sample, and no singletons occur. The related graft donor's blood sample was taken on the day of bone marrow donation. This sample was taken from a study of T cells after posttransplantation cyclophosphamide. Study-wide findings and caveats: Donor-recipient repertoire similarity was low at 1-2 months, rising over year one. Blood and skin or GI T cell repertoires showed limited TRB overlap. Recipient CMV seropositivity and CMV reactivation strongly tracked TRB clonality.

The CDR3 extends over 14 amino acids. The germline gives CDR1 LNHDA, CDR2 SQIVND (reference sequence). Unmatched junction bases numbered 3, after V lost 6 bases and J lost 1 base. This chain connects TRBV19 to TRBJ2-3; 8 bases line up with TRBD2. The sequence was obtained from a woman in her forties or fifties in good health and a related stem cell transplant donor. The sample consisted of PBMCs. The CDR3: CASSQLAGTDTQYF. The CDR3 bases are TGTGCCAGTAGCCAACTAGCGGGCACAGATACGCAGTATTTT.